These T cell receptor beta chains were read from a single sample in a study of Ad26.COV2.S vaccination and SARS-CoV-2 variants. Profiled with immunoSEQ multiplex PCR; TCRdb holds only in-frame clones, not every one. The data show more than 400,000 clones, roughly 90% seen once. The sequenced sample was peripheral blood, obtained in a trial of Ad26.COV2.S vaccine versus placebo. These receptors were obtained from a person between 18 and 60 years old who received the Ad26.COV2.S COVID-19 vaccine or a placebo. Each CDR3 is given with its conserved first and last residue. Each record gives: clone size, D gene, V gene, J gene, CDR3 DNA, CDR3 protein. A D gene is named only where the DNA matches it firmly. Size values are once, few and many counts, or a class for expanded clones, and some rows have none.

few,.,TRBV11-2,TRBJ1-6,TGTGCCAGCAGCTTAGGCATGACCAATTCACCCCTCCACTTT,CASSLGMTNSPLHF
once,.,TRBV7-9,TRBJ2-1,TGTGCCAGCAGCCATACCGGGACTGGAATCAATGAGCAGTTCTTC,CASSHTGTGINEQFF
.,.,TRBV9,TRBJ2-3,TGTGCCAGCAGCGTAGGTCGGGGGGCGGTAGATACGCAGTATTTT,CASSVGRGAVDTQYF
.,TRBD2,TRBV28,TRBJ2-5,TGTGCCAGCAGTTTATTTTTCGAGCGGGGGGGCCTCGGGGAGACCCAGTACTTC,CASSLFFERGGLGETQYF
once,.,TRBV7-8,TRBJ1-4,TGTGCCAGCAGCCGGTCGAATGAAAAACTGTTTTTT,CASSRSNEKLFF
.,TRBD2,TRBV27,TRBJ2-5,TGTGCCAGCAGTTCCATGGCCAGAGCGGGGGGCCAAGAGACCCAGTACTTC,CASSSMARAGGQETQYF
.,.,TRBV7-2,TRBJ2-3,TGTGCCAGCAGCCGTAACAGGGGCACAGATACGCAGTATTTT,CASSRNRGTDTQYF
.,.,TRBV5-1,TRBJ2-7,TGCGCCAGCAGTCATCTCCAGGGAATTCCCTACGAGCAGTACTTC,CASSHLQGIPYEQYF
once,TRBD1,TRBV7-9,TRBJ2-3,TGTGCCAGCAGCCTTCACCTTCTACGGGACAGTGGAACAGATACGCAGTATTTT,CASSLHLLRDSGTDTQYF
once,.,TRBV11-2,TRBJ2-1,TGTGCCAGCAGCTTAGTAACTCTGTACAATGAGCAGTTCTTC,CASSLVTLYNEQFF
.,.,TRBV11-2,TRBJ2-7,TGTGCCAGCAGCGGCGGGGACAGCCCCTCCTACGAGCAGTACTTC,CASSGGDSPSYEQYF
.,.,TRBV19,TRBJ1-2,TGTGCCAGTAGTAGTTCCCTGGGGGCTGGCTACACCTTC,CASSSSLGAGYTF
.,.,TRBV7-2,TRBJ1-2,TGTGCCACCCAGGGGTACCACTATGGCTACACCTTC,CATQGYHYGYTF
.,.,TRBV5-1,TRBJ2-6,TGCGCCAGCAGCTTGGCCTCCGGGACGGACCCTAGCTCGGCCAACGTCCTGACTTTC,CASSLASGTDPSSANVLTF
.,.,TRBV25-1,TRBJ1-2,TGTGCCAGCAAGACAGAACCTAGTGGCTACACCTTC,CASKTEPSGYTF
.,.,TRBV7-2,TRBJ1-2,TGTGCCAGCAGCTTTTTCTGGGGAGGCTACACCTTC,CASSFFWGGYTF
.,.,TRBV5-5,TRBJ1-2,TGTGCCAGCAGCTTGGACCTAAGCTATGGCTACACCTTC,CASSLDLSYGYTF